This is a list of T cell receptor beta chains from one sample in a study of technical replicates of blood from a few donors. TCRdb's table, derived via immunoSEQ multiplex PCR, lists solely in-frame clones and lacks some. The profile covers around 72,000 clones, with about 89% appearing a single time and 4.7% taken by the ten largest. The material sequenced was PBMCs. These receptor sequences come from a human donor in good health. Some clones in this sample may be carry-over from other donors' samples. The CDR3 runs from the conserved cysteine through the conserved F or W. D genes are given only for firm matches. Not all rows give a size; the values are once, few, many and, for expanded clones, a class.

length	size	V	J	D	CDR3	DNA
14	.	TRBV6-5	TRBJ2-3	.	CASKLDYRTDTQYF	TGTGCCAGCAAATTGGACTACCGCACAGATACGCAGTATTTT
15	.	TRBV25-1	TRBJ2-7	TRBD2	CASSQGLAGVYEQYF	TGTGCCAGCAGTCAAGGGCTAGCGGGTGTCTACGAGCAGTACTTC
12	.	TRBV10-2	TRBJ2-7	.	CASKAISSEQYF	TGCGCCAGTAAAGCTATCTCCTCCGAGCAGTACTTC
13	.	TRBV2	TRBJ2-4	TRBD1	CASRAEGQRLPYF	TGTGCCAGCAGAGCTGAGGGACAGAGACTGCCCTACTTC
15	.	TRBV10-3	TRBJ1-2	.	CAISEGGSGVYGYTF	TGTGCCATCAGTGAGGGGGGGAGTGGGGTCTATGGCTACACCTTC
18	.	TRBV5-6	TRBJ1-5	.	CASSLGSLWASGNQPQHF	TGTGCCAGCAGCTTGGGATCGTTGTGGGCATCAGGCAATCAGCCCCAGCATTTT
15	once	TRBV19	TRBJ1-3	.	CASTAGFSSGNTIYF	TGTGCCAGTACGGCCGGGTTCAGCTCTGGAAACACCATATATTTT
13	.	TRBV2	TRBJ1-6	.	CASSVSYNSPLHF	TGTGCCAGCAGCGTCTCCTATAATTCACCCCTCCACTTT
14	.	TRBV27	TRBJ1-4	TRBD1	CASARDRGFEKLFF	TGTGCCAGCGCCCGGGACAGGGGGTTTGAAAAACTGTTTTTT
15	.	TRBV5-6	TRBJ2-5	TRBD1	CASSKDRGVGETQYF	TGTGCCAGCAGCAAGGACAGGGGGGTAGGAGAGACCCAGTACTTC
14	.	TRBV7-6	TRBJ2-7	.	CASSLDGSSYEQYF	TGTGCCAGCAGCCTGGACGGGAGCTCCTACGAGCAGTACTTC
14	.	TRBV7-2	TRBJ1-1	.	CASSLSRQNTEAFF	TGTGCCAGCAGCTTGAGCAGACAGAACACTGAAGCTTTCTTT
12	.	TRBV30	TRBJ1-4	.	CAWREGPQKLFF	TGTGCCTGGAGGGAGGGCCCCCAAAAACTGTTTTTT
14	.	TRBV5-8	TRBJ1-1	TRBD1	CASSLNRGPTEAFF	TGTGCCAGCAGCTTAAACAGGGGTCCCACTGAAGCTTTCTTT
13	.	TRBV7-2	TRBJ2-7	.	CASGRDMGYEQYF	TGTGCCAGCGGCCGGGACATGGGCTACGAGCAGTACTTC
17	.	TRBV28	TRBJ1-1	TRBD1	CASSQLPGQGAMTEAFF	TGTGCCAGCAGCCAACTCCCGGGACAGGGGGCGATGACTGAAGCTTTCTTT
16	.	TRBV7-2	TRBJ1-2	TRBD1	CASSAGQGMGNYGYTF	TGTGCCAGCAGCGCGGGACAGGGGATGGGTAACTATGGCTACACCTTC
17	few	TRBV7-3	TRBJ2-3	TRBD1	CASSLTGGTGGRGTQYF	TGTGCCAGCAGCTTAACAGGGGGGACAGGGGGCCGAGGTACGCAGTATTTT
15	.	TRBV7-2	TRBJ2-7	TRBD2	CASSLGTSGYYEQYF	TGTGCCAGCAGTTTAGGGACTAGCGGTTACTACGAGCAGTACTTC
15	.	TRBV5-1	TRBJ2-5	TRBD2	CASSYGTSGQETQYF	TGCGCCAGCAGCTACGGGACTAGCGGGCAAGAGACCCAGTACTTC
15	.	TRBV7-8	TRBJ1-2	.	CASSPRLGPNYGYTF	TGTGCCAGCAGCCCCCGGTTGGGGCCGAACTATGGCTACACCTTC
14	.	TRBV5-4	TRBJ2-1	TRBD2	CASSRSGSYNEQFF	TGTGCCAGCAGCCGTAGCGGGAGCTACAATGAGCAGTTCTTC
14	.	TRBV7-6	TRBJ1-1	.	CASSLLSQAPEAFF	TGTGCCAGCAGCTTACTTTCCCAGGCCCCTGAAGCTTTCTTT
15	.	TRBV7-2	TRBJ2-1	TRBD2	CASSLLLAGVNEQFF	TGTGCCAGCAGCTTACTTCTAGCGGGAGTTAATGAGCAGTTCTTC
14	.	TRBV28	TRBJ1-5	TRBD1	CASSLWDRDQPQHF	TGTGCCAGCAGTCTTTGGGACAGGGATCAGCCCCAGCATTTT
16	many	TRBV4-3	TRBJ2-1	TRBD2	CASSQDTPGGYNEQFF	TGCGCCAGCAGCCAAGATACTCCGGGAGGATACAATGAGCAGTTCTTC
14	.	TRBV4-2	TRBJ2-7	.	CASSQVGYSYEQYF	TGTGCCAGCAGCCAAGTGGGCTACTCCTACGAGCAGTACTTC
12	.	TRBV30	TRBJ2-5	.	CAWTTGAETQYF	TGTGCCTGGACCACAGGTGCGGAGACCCAGTACTTC
12	.	TRBV11-2	TRBJ2-7	.	CASSSLSYEQYF	TGTGCCAGCAGCTCTCTCTCCTACGAGCAGTACTTC
15	.	TRBV7-2	TRBJ2-1	.	CASSLAIGSYNEQFF	TGTGCCAGCAGCTTAGCTATCGGCTCCTACAATGAGCAGTTCTTC
13	.	TRBV6-1	TRBJ2-7	TRBD1	CASRDRGWYEQYF	TGTGCCAGCAGGGACAGGGGGTGGTACGAGCAGTACTTC
14	.	TRBV5-1	TRBJ1-2	.	CASSPMIGGYGYTF	TGCGCCAGCAGCCCTATGATCGGGGGCTATGGCTACACCTTC
14	.	TRBV5-4	TRBJ2-5	TRBD1	CASSLTGAQETQYF	TGTGCCAGCAGCCTCACAGGGGCCCAAGAGACCCAGTACTTC
11	.	TRBV10-3	TRBJ2-2	.	CAISTTGELFF	TGTGCCATCTCTACGACCGGGGAGCTGTTTTTT
15	once	TRBV9	TRBJ2-3	TRBD1	CASSVEGGRTDTQYF	TGTGCCAGCAGCGTAGAAGGGGGCCGTACAGATACGCAGTATTTT
13	.	TRBV4-2	TRBJ2-7	.	CASSQEILEEQYF	TGTGCCAGCAGCCAAGAAATCCTAGAGGAGCAGTACTTC
15	.	TRBV2	TRBJ2-2	TRBD1	CASHTGVRSTGELFF	TGTGCCAGCCATACAGGGGTGCGGAGCACCGGGGAGCTGTTTTTT
14	few	TRBV10-3	TRBJ2-3	.	CAISAAGYTDTQYF	TGTGCCATCAGTGCGGCGGGGTACACAGATACGCAGTATTTT
16	few	TRBV7-8	TRBJ2-7	TRBD2	CASRGPRRGSSYEQYF	TGTGCCAGCAGGGGTCCGCGGCGGGGGAGCTCCTACGAGCAGTACTTC
15	.	TRBV7-6	TRBJ1-5	.	CASSPGTTSNQPQHF	TGTGCCAGCAGCCCGGGGACAACAAGCAATCAGCCCCAGCATTTT
17	.	TRBV7-2	TRBJ1-6	TRBD1	CASSLVDRGPGSSPLHF	TGTGCCAGCAGCTTAGTGGACAGGGGGCCGGGTTCCTCACCCCTCCACTTT
17	.	TRBV7-2	TRBJ1-5	.	CASSSKGGGEGNQPQHF	TGTGCCAGCAGCTCCAAAGGGGGGGGTGAAGGCAATCAGCCCCAGCATTTT
14	.	TRBV7-2	TRBJ1-1	TRBD1	CASSLSGGVTEAFF	TGTGCCAGCAGCCTTTCAGGGGGCGTCACTGAAGCTTTCTTT
15	.	TRBV4-1	TRBJ2-6	.	CASSPLAGGANVLTF	TGCGCCAGCAGCCCCCTCGCCGGGGGGGCCAACGTCCTGACTTTC
13	.	TRBV25-1	TRBJ2-7	TRBD1	CASSNQGADEQYF	TGTGCCAGCAGTAACCAGGGGGCGGACGAGCAGTACTTC
17	.	TRBV5-6	TRBJ1-3	.	CASSLGLPPGRGNTIYF	TGTGCCAGCAGCTTGGGATTGCCACCGGGGAGGGGAAACACCATATATTTT
14	.	TRBV7-2	TRBJ2-5	TRBD2	CASSFAGVGETQYF	TGTGCCAGCAGCTTCGCGGGAGTAGGAGAGACCCAGTACTTC